This T cell receptor beta chain appears in the sequencing data of a study of blood T cell repertoires in COVID-19. At the level of the study: The United States, Italy and Spain provided the acute and convalescent COVID-19 samples.

Authors' methods: Nucleated cell counts were estimated from reference gene primer amplification. The repertoire was sequenced with immunoSEQ multiplex PCR; TCRdb's copy has only in-frame clones and lacks some. The DNA was the basis for D and trimming; V, J and clone size are from that table. Here the sample spans 150,000 to 160,000 clones, 84% being singletons. This CDR3 comprises 15 residues. Germline lookup yields CDR1 SGHVS and CDR2 FNYEAQ. Trimming took 4 bases from V and 8 from J; bases not matched to a gene: 8. The sequenced sample consisted of peripheral blood. The gene calls are TRBV7-6 and TRBJ1-5, with 10 bases identical to TRBD1. The sequence derives from a woman aged 45-60 years with acute or convalescent COVID-19. For the CDR3, the DNA is TGTGCCAGCAGCTCTATGGGACAGGGGCGAGAGCCCCAGCATTTT. This encodes CASSSMGQGREPQHF.